This T cell receptor (beta chain) was sequenced during a study of shared clonotypes between healthy human individuals. Study-level background: Used for every donor were three CD4 naive, three CD4 memory, two CD8 naive and one CD8 memory plate. Whole-study findings and limits: Non-shared clonotypes displayed generation probabilities falling below those of clonotypes present in all four donors.

To note about this clone: What it binds is not known.

Data came from immunoSEQ multiplex PCR; TCRdb stores just in-frame clones and leaves some out. This sample carries about 2.1 million clones, around 93% of them seen once, and the ten largest clones take under 2%. Cells designated naive CD8 were CD45RO-negative and were positively selected for CCR7, with terminally differentiated effector memory CD45RA+ cells excluded. Every donor was a Caucasian adult from Nashville, Tennessee. The CDR3 runs 15 residues. V dropped 5 bases and J dropped 2; count of bases not matched to a gene: 6. Germline CDR1 SGHAT, CDR2 FQNNGV. What was sequenced was naive CD8+ T cells from PBMCs. The V gene is TRBV11-2, the J gene TRBJ2-1, with 7 bases that match TRBD1. This clonotype originated in a young man in good health. Some clones in this sample may be carry-over from other donors' samples. Here the CDR3 reads CASSRQQGTYNEQFF. The CDR3 nucleotides are TGTGCCAGCAGCCGGCAACAGGGGACCTACAATGAGCAGTTCTTC.